The 8 T cell receptor beta chains given below trace back to one sample, sequenced in a study of T cell repertoires in cytomegalovirus infection. TCRdb redid the calling of the reads with MiXCR, one entry per CDR3 protein. The sample records roughly 170,000 distinct CDR3 sequences, less than 25% being singletons. These TCRs are of unknown antigen specificity. Sequencing was performed on CD8+ T cells from cultured PBMCs, taken from culture after CMV antigen stimulation. Source of these receptors: a human donor in good health (CMV status not recorded). Some clones in this sample may be carry-over from other donors' samples.

In its sample, this clonotype was seen a few times. The J gene is TRBJ2-7, the V gene TRBV7-6; a weak D match, TRBD1 (5 bases). The CDR3 loop spans 15 amino acids. Trimming pared 0 bases from V and 3 bases from J, leaving 12 bases between. Germline assignment: CDR1 SGHVS and CDR2 FNYEAQ. Here the CDR3 reads CASSLASSDIYEQYF. The DNA of the CDR3 is TGTGCCAGCAGCTTAGCTTCATCGGACATCTACGAGCAGTACTTC.

The chain has TRBV4-1 and TRBJ2-5, with D perhaps assigned TRBD1 or TRBD2 (5 bases each). V was trimmed by 0 bases and J by 4 bases, leaving 12 bases between them. This CDR3 spans 15 amino acids. Germline V gene sequence: CDR1 MGHRA, CDR2 YSYEKL. CDR3 coding DNA: TGCGCCAGCAGCCAAGACAGGGCGGGTAGAGAGACCCAGTACTTC. Its protein product is CASSQDRAGRETQYF.

This clonotype has just a few counts. The chain combines TRBV7-2 with TRBJ2-7; tentatively, D is TRBD1 (6 bases). V lost 4 bases, J lost 2 bases, and 15 bases lay in between. CDR3 length: 15 residues. From germline, CDR1 is SGHTA and CDR2 FQGNSA. CDR3 protein: CASSSGDSQPYEQYF. The CDR3 coding sequence is TGTGCCAGCAGCTCAGGGGATTCTCAGCCCTACGAGCAGTACTTC.

V and J are TRBV7-2 and TRBJ2-7; the match to TRBD2 covers 7 bases. J lost 6 bases, V lost 3 bases, and 8 bases had no gene match. CDR1 and CDR2 (germline): SGHTA, FQGNSA. There are 14 residues in the CDR3. CDR3 coding DNA: TGTGCCAGCAGCTTTGGACTAGGGCTTGGCGAGCAGTACTTC. This translates into CASSFGLGLGEQYF. Supplemented by reference TRBV7-2 and TRBJ2-7, the full variable domain reads GAGVSQSPSNKVTEKGKDVELRCDPISGHTALYWYRQSLGQGLEFLIYFQGNSAPDKSGLPSDRFSAERTGGSVSTLTIQRTQQEDSAVYLCASSFGLGLGEQYFGPGTRLTVT.

Points on this clonotype: The junction shows a germline mismatch at one end, possibly a read error. The gene calls are TRBV7-6 and TRBJ1-2; D is ambiguous. Germline V gene lookup returns CDR1 SGHVS and CDR2 FNYEAQ. The CDR3 covers 13 residues. The CDR3: CTSSLYSVDGYTF. The CDR3 DNA sequence: TGTACCAGCAGCTTATACAGTGTCGATGGCTACACCTTC. Combining the CDR3 with reference TRBV7-6 and TRBJ1-2 gives the whole variable domain GAGVSQSPRYKVTKRGQDVALRCDPISGHVSLYWYRQALGQGPEFLTYFNYEAQQDKSGLPNDRFSAERPEGSISTLTIQRTEQRDSAMYRCTSSLYSVDGYTFGSGTRLTVV.

This rearrangement joins TRBV5-5 to TRBJ1-6; 8 bases agree with TRBD1. Looked up from germline, CDR1 is SGHKS and CDR2 is YYEKEE (reference sequence). V was pared by 0 bases and J by 13 bases, with 9 bases of the junction left unmatched. The CDR3 loop spans 15 amino acids. The CDR3 DNA reads TGTGCCAGCAGCTTGGAACAGGGGGTTCGTGAGCCCCTCCACTTT. Translating gives CASSLEQGVREPLHF.

The chain uses TRBV9 and TRBJ2-7, with 10 bases aligning to TRBD2. Germline V gene lookup returns CDR1 SGDLS and CDR2 YYNGEE. The V and J ends lost 2 bases and 3 bases, in that order; junction bases with no gene match: 5. The CDR3 totals 15 residues. The DNA of the CDR3 is TGTGCCAGCAGCGTCGAGCGGGGGGGCATCTACGAGCAGTACTTC. This translates into CASSVERGGIYEQYF.

The rearrangement links TRBV10-3 to TRBJ1-5; D is ambiguous. V gave up 3 bases and J gave up 9 bases, with 15 bases separating them. The CDR3 runs to 14 residues. The germline V gene encodes CDR1 ENHRY and CDR2 SYGVKD. The CDR3 spells CAISELSPRGPQHF. The DNA of the CDR3 is TGTGCCATCAGTGAACTTTCACCGCGGGGGCCCCAGCATTTT.